Presented here are 2 T cell receptor beta chains from one specimen sequenced in a study of blood T cell repertoires in COVID-19. Profiled with immunoSEQ multiplex PCR; TCRdb holds only in-frame clones, not every one. Here the sample spans 70,000 or so clones, over 80% being singletons. Material: peripheral blood. These receptors all stem from a woman older than 75 with active COVID-19.

The chain combines TRBV5-4 with TRBJ2-1; 8 bases are a match to TRBD1. V lost 3 bases to trimming and J lost 5 bases; unmatched junction nucleotides: 10. Germline V gene lookup returns CDR1 SGHNT and CDR2 YYREEE (reference sequence). This CDR3 has 16 amino acids. DNA for the CDR3: TGTGCCAGCAGCTCGCCGGACAGGGACCTAAACAATGAGCAGTTCTTC. It encodes CASSSPDRDLNNEQFF.

The CDR3 region has the DNA TGTGCCAGCAGCAATAGCGGGAGAGTGAGTGAGCAGTTCTTC. Amino acid sequence: CASSNSGRVSEQFF. This chain links TRBV6-5 with TRBJ2-1, with 9 bases aligning to TRBD2. CDR3 length: 14 amino acids. Germline values: CDR1 MNHEY, CDR2 SVGAGI. The V segment lost 6 bases and the J segment 9 bases; nucleotides outside the gene matches: 9.